The 6 T cell receptor beta chains reported below all come from one sample, sequenced in a study of cytomegalovirus exposure and HLA in healthy donors. The protocol was immunoSEQ multiplex PCR, while the TCRdb copy is restricted to in-frame clones and leaves out a portion. The sample records fewer than 90,000 clones, approximately 84% being singletons. The sequenced material came from PBMCs. The receptors here all came from a woman in her late teens or twenties in good health and CMV-seropositive.

This clone was observed once. The rearrangement links TRBV4-1 to TRBJ2-4, with D unresolved. Germline V gives CDR1 MGHRA, CDR2 YSYEKL. The CDR3 is 11 amino acids. Trimming shortened V by 4 bases and J by 11 bases, and 9 bases separated the two germline ends. CDR3 sequence (DNA): TGCGCCAGCAGCCTAAGTACGGTTCAGTACTTC. It is translated as CASSLSTVQYF.

This clone has a single count. This rearrangement joins TRBV10-3 to TRBJ1-1; the D is unclear. Germline assignment: CDR1 ENHRY and CDR2 SYGVKD. The CDR3 length is 13 residues. The V end was cut by 3 bases, the J end by 5 bases, with 10 bases between. CDR3 amino acids: CAISETRLTEAFF. CDR3 DNA sequence: TGTGCCATCAGTGAAACGCGGTTGACTGAAGCTTTCTTT.

The CDR3 DNA reads as TGTGCCAGCAGTGAGAGACACCTCTACGAGCAGTACTTC. This sequence encodes CASSERHLYEQYF. The chain is built from TRBV6-1 and TRBJ2-7; unclear D gene. The CDR3 is 13 residues long. Germline CDR1 is MNHNS and CDR2 is SASEGT. V shed 3 bases and J shed 3 bases, with 9 bases lying between them.

V gene TRBV10-3 combines with J gene TRBJ1-6, with a weak D call TRBD1 (6 bases). The CDR3 spans 15 residues. Trimming shortened V by 5 bases and J by 10 bases, and 18 bases separated the two germline ends. CDR1 and CDR2 (germline): ENHRY, SYGVKD. The CDR3, as DNA: TGTGCCATCAGTTCTGGGGGCCCCGAGGGGTCACCCCTCCACTTT. Translation: CAISSGGPEGSPLHF.

This clone turned up a few times. The chain uses TRBV6-5 and TRBJ2-2; 9 bases match TRBD1. This CDR3 contains 14 residues. Germline V gives CDR1 MNHEY, CDR2 SVGAGI. V lost 4 bases, J lost 4 bases, and 1 base stayed unmatched. CDR3 bases: TGTGCCAGCAGTTGGGACAGGGCCACCGGGGAGCTGTTTTTT. This encodes CASSWDRATGELFF.

DNA of the CDR3: TGTGCCAGCAGGATGGGACAGAGCTACGAGCAGTACTTC. Translation gives CASRMGQSYEQYF. This chain links TRBV6-1 with TRBJ2-7; 7 positions agree with TRBD1. Germline V gives CDR1 MNHNS, CDR2 SASEGT. This CDR3 contains 13 residues. Unmatched junction bases numbered 5, after V lost 6 bases and J lost 3 bases.